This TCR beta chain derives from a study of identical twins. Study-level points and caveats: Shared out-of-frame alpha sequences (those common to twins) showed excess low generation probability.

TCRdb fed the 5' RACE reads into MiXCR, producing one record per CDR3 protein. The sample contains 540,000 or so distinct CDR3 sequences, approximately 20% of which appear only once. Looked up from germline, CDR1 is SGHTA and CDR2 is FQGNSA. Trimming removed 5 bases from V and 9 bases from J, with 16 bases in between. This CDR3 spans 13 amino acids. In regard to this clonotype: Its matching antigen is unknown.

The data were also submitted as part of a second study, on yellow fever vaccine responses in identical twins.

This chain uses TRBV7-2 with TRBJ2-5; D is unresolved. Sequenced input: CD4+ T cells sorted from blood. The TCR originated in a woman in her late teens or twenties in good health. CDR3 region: CASSPSVSGAQYF. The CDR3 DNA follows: TGTGCCAGCAGCCCCTCGGTGTCTGGGGCCCAGTACTTC.